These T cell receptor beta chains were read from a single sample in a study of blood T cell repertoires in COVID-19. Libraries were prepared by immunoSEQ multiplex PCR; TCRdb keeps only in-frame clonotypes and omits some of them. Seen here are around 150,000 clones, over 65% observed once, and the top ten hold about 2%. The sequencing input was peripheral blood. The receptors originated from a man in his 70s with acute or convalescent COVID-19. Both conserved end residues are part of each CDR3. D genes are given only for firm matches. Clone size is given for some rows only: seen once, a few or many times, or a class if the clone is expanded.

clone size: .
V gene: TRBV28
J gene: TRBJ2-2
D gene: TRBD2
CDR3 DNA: TGTGCCAGCAGTTTAAACCTCGGACTAGCGGGTGGGAACACCGGGGAGCTGTTTTTT
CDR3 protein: CASSLNLGLAGGNTGELFF

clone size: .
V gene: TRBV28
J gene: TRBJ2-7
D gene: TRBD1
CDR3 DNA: TGTGCCAGCAGTTTAACTGGGACAGGTACACCCTACGAGCAGTACTTC
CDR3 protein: CASSLTGTGTPYEQYF

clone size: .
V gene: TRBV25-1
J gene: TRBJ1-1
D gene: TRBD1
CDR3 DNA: TGTGCCAGCAGTCCGACGGACAGGGGGGACACTGAAGCTTTCTTT
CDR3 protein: CASSPTDRGDTEAFF

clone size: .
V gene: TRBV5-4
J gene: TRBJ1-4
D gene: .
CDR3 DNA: TGTGCCAGCAGCCCGACCGGGATGGCTAATGAAAAACTGTTTTTT
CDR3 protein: CASSPTGMANEKLFF

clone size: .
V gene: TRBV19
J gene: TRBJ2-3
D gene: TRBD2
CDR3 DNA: TGTGCCAGTAGATTAGCGGGAGGGGTCACAGATACGCAGTATTTT
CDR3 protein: CASRLAGGVTDTQYF

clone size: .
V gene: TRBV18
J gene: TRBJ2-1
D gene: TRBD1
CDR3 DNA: TGTGCCAGCTCATCCGGACAGGGGGCTCGAAATGAGCAGTTCTTC
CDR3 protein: CASSSGQGARNEQFF

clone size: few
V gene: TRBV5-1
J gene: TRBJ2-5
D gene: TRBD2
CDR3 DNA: TGCGCCAGCAGCTTGGGGCCGCTGCGGGAGGGAGAGACCCAGTACTTC
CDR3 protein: CASSLGPLREGETQYF

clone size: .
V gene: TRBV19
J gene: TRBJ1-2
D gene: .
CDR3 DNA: TGTGCCAGTAGTGCCGGGGGGGCGGGCTATGGCTACACCTTC
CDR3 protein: CASSAGGAGYGYTF

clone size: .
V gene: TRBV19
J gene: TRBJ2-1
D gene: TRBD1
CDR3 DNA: TGTGCCAGTAGTACAGGACAGGATCCCAATGAGCAGTTCTTC
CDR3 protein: CASSTGQDPNEQFF

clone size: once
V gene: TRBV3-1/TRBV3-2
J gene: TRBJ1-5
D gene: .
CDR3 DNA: TGTGCCAGCAGCCAAGATATGGCGGCGGGGCCCCAGCATTTT
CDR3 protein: CASSQDMAAGPQHF

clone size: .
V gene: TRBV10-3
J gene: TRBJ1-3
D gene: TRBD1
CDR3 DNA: TGTGCCATCAGTGACCCCGACAGGGGGCGGGAAAACACCATATATTTT
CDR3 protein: CAISDPDRGRENTIYF

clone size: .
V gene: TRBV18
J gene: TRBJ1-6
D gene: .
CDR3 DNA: TGTGCCAGCTCACAGGGGGAATATTCACCCCTCCACTTT
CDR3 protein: CASSQGEYSPLHF

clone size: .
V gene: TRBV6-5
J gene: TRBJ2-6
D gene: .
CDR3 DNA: TGTGCCAGCACTCCGCAGGGGTCTGGGGCCAACGTCCTGACTTTC
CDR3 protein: CASTPQGSGANVLTF

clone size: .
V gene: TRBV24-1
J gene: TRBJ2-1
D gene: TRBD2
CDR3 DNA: TGTGCCACCAGGGGGACTAGCGGGAACAATGAGCAGTTCTTC
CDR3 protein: CATRGTSGNNEQFF

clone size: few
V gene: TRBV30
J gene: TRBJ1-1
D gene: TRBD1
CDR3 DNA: TGTGCCTGGAGTTCTCGGACAGGGTTCAGGATCACTGAAGCTTTCTTT
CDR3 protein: CAWSSRTGFRITEAFF

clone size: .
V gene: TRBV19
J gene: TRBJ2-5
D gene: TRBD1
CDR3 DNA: TGTGCCAGTAGTATAGGAGGGACAGGGGAAGAGACCCAGTACTTC
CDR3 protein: CASSIGGTGEETQYF

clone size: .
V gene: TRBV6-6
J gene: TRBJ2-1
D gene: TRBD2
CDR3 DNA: TGTGCCAGCAGCCGCCCTAGCGGGGAATCCTACAATGAGCAGTTCTTC
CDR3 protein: CASSRPSGESYNEQFF

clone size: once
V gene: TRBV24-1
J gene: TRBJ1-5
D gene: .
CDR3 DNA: TGTGCCACCAGTGAACCACAGGCCAATCAGCCCCAGCATTTT
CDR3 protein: CATSEPQANQPQHF

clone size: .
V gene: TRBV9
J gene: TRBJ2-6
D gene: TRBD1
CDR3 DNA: TGTGCCAGCAGCGTACAACAGGGGGCTCCTGGGGCCAACGTCCTGACTTTC
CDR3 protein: CASSVQQGAPGANVLTF

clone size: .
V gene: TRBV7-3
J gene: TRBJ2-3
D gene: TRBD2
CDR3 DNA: TGTGCCAGCAGCTTAGGATTAGCGGGGAGCACAGATACGCAGTATTTT
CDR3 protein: CASSLGLAGSTDTQYF

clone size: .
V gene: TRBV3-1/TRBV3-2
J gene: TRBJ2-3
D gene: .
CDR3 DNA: TGTGCCAGCAGCCAAGGGTTAGGGGGGGAGGCAGATACGCAGTATTTT
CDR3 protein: CASSQGLGGEADTQYF

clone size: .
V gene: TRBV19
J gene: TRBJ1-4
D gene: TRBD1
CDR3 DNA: TGTGCCAGTAGTATGGGGGACAGTTCTAATGAAAAACTGTTTTTT
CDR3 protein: CASSMGDSSNEKLFF

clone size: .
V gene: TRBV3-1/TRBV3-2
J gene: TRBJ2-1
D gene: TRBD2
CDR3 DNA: TGTGCCAGCAGCCCCTCAGGACTAGCGGGAGAGTACAATGAGCAGTTCTTC
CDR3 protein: CASSPSGLAGEYNEQFF

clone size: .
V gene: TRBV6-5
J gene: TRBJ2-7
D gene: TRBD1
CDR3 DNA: TGTGCCAGCGTAAGGGGCGGGACAGGGGGATACGAGCAGTACTTC
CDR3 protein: CASVRGGTGGYEQYF

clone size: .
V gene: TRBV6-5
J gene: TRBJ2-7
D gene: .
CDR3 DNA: TGTGCCAGCAGAGCTACAGGGCCCCCCTACGAGCAGTACTTC
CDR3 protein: CASRATGPPYEQYF

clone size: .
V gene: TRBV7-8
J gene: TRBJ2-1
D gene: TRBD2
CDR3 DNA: TGTGCCAGCAGCCACGCTAGCGGGGGTAAGAATGAGCAGTTCTTC
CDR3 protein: CASSHASGGKNEQFF

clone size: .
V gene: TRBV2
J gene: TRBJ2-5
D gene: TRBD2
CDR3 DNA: TGTGCCATCCATCTACTAGCGGGGGGGCCGCGGCAAGAGACCCAGTACTTC
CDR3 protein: CAIHLLAGGPRQETQYF

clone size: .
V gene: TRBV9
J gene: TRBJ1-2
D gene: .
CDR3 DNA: TGTGCCAGCAGCGTAGCGGACACCAACTATGGCTACACCTTC
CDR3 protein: CASSVADTNYGYTF

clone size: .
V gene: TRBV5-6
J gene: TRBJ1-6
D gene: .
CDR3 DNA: TGTGCCAGCAGACAACAGGGTAATCCACCCCTCCACTTT
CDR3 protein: CASRQQGNPPLHF

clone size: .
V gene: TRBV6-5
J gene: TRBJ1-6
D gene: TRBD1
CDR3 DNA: TGTGCCAGCAGTTACGGACAGGGTGGCACCCTCCACTTT
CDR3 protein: CASSYGQGGTLHF

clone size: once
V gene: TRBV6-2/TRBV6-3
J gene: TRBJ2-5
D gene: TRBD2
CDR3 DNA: TGTGCCAGCAGCTTACTAGCGGGAGACGAAGAGACCCAGTACTTC
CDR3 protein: CASSLLAGDEETQYF

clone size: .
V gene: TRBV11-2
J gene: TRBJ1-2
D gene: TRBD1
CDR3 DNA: TGTGCCAGCAGCGAGACAGGGGGCGAATCGAACTATGGCTACACCTTC
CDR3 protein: CASSETGGESNYGYTF

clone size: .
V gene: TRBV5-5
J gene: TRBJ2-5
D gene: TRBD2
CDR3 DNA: TGTGCCAGCAGCCCGGGGACTAGCGGACCCCAAGAGACCCAGTACTTC
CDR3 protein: CASSPGTSGPQETQYF

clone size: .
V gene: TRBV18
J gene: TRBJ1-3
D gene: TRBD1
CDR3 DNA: TGTGCCAGCTCAGCGGACAGGGTCTCTGGAAACACCATATATTTT
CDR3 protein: CASSADRVSGNTIYF

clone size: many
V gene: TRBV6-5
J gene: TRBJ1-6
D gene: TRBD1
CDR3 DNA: TGTGCCAGCAGAACAGGGGTCCCCCTCCACTTT
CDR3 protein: CASRTGVPLHF

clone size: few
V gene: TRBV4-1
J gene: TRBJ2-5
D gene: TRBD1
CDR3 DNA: TGCGCCAGCAGCCACGATATCGGACAGGGGGGAGAGACCCAGTACTTC
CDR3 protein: CASSHDIGQGGETQYF

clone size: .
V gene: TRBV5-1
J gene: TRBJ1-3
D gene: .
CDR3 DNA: TGCGCCAGCAGCTTGGATTCAGGGGCGGGAAACACCATATATTTT
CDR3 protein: CASSLDSGAGNTIYF

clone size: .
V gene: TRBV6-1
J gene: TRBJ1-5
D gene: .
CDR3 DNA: TGTGCCAGCAGTGACCCGAATCAGCCCCAGCATTTT
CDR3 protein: CASSDPNQPQHF

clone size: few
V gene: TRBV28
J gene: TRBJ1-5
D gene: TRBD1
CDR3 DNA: TGTGCCACCCGAGAGGGGGCAGGGTTGGGTCAGCCCCAGCATTTT
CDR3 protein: CATREGAGLGQPQHF

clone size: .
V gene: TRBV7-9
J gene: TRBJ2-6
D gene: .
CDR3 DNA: TGTGCCAGCAGCTTGGGCACGGCAGGGGGGGCCAACGTCCTGACTTTC
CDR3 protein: CASSLGTAGGANVLTF

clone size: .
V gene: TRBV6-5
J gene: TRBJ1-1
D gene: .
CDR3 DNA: TGTGCCAGCAGGGATACAGGGAACACTGAAGCTTTCTTT
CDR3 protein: CASRDTGNTEAFF

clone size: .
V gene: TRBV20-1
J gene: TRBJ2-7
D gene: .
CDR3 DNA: TGCAGTGCTACCGTAAACTACGAGCAGTACTTC
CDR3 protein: CSATVNYEQYF

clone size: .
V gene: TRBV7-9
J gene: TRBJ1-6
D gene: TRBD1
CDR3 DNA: TGTGCCAGCAGCCGCGGCTCCGGGACAGACAATTCACCCCTCCACTTT
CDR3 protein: CASSRGSGTDNSPLHF

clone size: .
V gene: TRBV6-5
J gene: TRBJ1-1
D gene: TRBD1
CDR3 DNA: TGTGCCAGCAGTTACTCGAGGACAGGTGGCACTGAAGCTTTCTTT
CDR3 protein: CASSYSRTGGTEAFF

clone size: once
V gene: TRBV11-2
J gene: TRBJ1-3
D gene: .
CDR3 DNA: TGTGCCAGCAGCCCGGGGGCTGGAAACACCATATATTTT
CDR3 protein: CASSPGAGNTIYF

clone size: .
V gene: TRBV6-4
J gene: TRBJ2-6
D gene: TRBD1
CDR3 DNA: TGTGCCAGCAGTGAACAGGGGGTTGGTGGGGCCAACGTCCTGACTTTC
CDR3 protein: CASSEQGVGGANVLTF

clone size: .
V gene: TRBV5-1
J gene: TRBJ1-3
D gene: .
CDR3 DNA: TGCGCCAGCAGCTTGGCGGGGTATGGAAACACCATATATTTT
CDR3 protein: CASSLAGYGNTIYF

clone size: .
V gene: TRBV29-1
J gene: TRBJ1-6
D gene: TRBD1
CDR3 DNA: TGCAGCGCAGGGGACAGAAATTCACCCCTCCACTTT
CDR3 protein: CSAGDRNSPLHF

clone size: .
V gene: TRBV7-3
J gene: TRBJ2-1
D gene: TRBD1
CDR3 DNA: TGTGCCAGCAGCTTGGGGACAGGGGGCGTTGAGCAGTTCTTC
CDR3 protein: CASSLGTGGVEQFF

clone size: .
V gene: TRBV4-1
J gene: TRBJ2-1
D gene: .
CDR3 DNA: TGCGCCAGCAGCCGTACAGGTTCAACGGAGCAGTTCTTC
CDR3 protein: CASSRTGSTEQFF

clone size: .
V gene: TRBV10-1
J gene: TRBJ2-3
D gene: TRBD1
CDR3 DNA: TGCGCCAGCAGTGTTCAAGGACCTCACCAGGGGGCGCGCTCAGATACGCAGTATTTT
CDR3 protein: CASSVQGPHQGARSDTQYF